The 14 T cell receptor beta chains reported below all come from one sample, sequenced in a study of long-term antiretroviral therapy in people with HIV. An immunoSEQ assay, version v3.0, was performed at survey level. Sequencing used immunoSEQ multiplex PCR; TCRdb keeps in-frame clones, though not all of them. The profile shows 6,000 to 8,500 clones, roughly 80% of them singletons. The material sequenced was unsorted PBMCs, taken 2.5 to 2.7 years before starting antiretroviral therapy. The receptors come from a middle-aged man with HIV.

The CDR3, as DNA: TGTGCCATCAGTGACCTCGGGCCCCGGGACACTGAAGCTTTCTTT. Its protein product is CAISDLGPRDTEAFF. The chain joins TRBV10-3 to TRBJ1-1; unclear D gene. The germline V and J ends were trimmed by 3 bases and 3 bases, with 14 bases remaining between them. CDR1 and CDR2 (germline): ENHRY, SYGVKD. This CDR3 comprises 15 residues.

The rearrangement links TRBV27 to TRBJ1-6; D unresolved. The CDR3 length is 16 residues. V was pared by 3 bases and J by 7 bases, with 16 bases between. The germline gives CDR1 MNHEY, CDR2 SMNVEV (reference sequence). In nucleotides, the CDR3 is TGTGCCAGCAGTTTGGCTCATGGGGTCGGGAATTCACCCCTCCACTTT. The encoded protein is CASSLAHGVGNSPLHF.

The chain carries TRBV5-1 and TRBJ2-3; TRBD1 is a possible D gene (6 bases). With 0 bases removed from V and 3 bases from J, the gap between germline ends came to 8 bases. The CDR3 totals 14 residues. The germline V gene encodes CDR1 SGHRS and CDR2 YFSETQ. CDR3 region: CASSLDRETDTQYF. CDR3 DNA: TGCGCCAGCAGCTTGGACAGGGAGACAGATACGCAGTATTTT.

The V and J genes are TRBV30 and TRBJ1-3, with a weak D call TRBD1 (6 bases). Germline V gene data show CDR1 as GTSNPN and CDR2 as SVGIG (reference sequence). The CDR3 has 14 residues. V lost 0 bases, J lost 8 bases, and 14 bases lay in between. CDR3 nucleotide sequence: TGTGCCTGGAGTGTAGGGGGGCGCGTAGACACCATATATTTT. This gives the protein CAWSVGGRVDTIYF.

This chain uses TRBV7-2 with TRBJ2-3; D is possibly TRBD2 (7 bases). V lost 1 base and J lost 4, with 15 bases in between. Looked up from germline, CDR1 is SGHTA and CDR2 is FQGNSA. This CDR3 contains 16 residues. CDR3 coding DNA: TGTGCCAGCAGCTTAGGAGGGGGGGGCCTAGCAGATACGCAGTATTTT. This sequence encodes CASSLGGGGLADTQYF. The whole variable domain, filled in from reference TRBV7-2 and TRBJ2-3, reads GAGVSQSPSNKVTEKGKDVELRCDPISGHTALYWYRQSLGQGLEFLIYFQGNSAPDKSGLPSDRFSAERTGGSVSTLTIQRTQQEDSAVYLCASSLGGGGLADTQYFGPGTRLTVL.

The CDR3 sequence: CARSLRQGIQPQHF. For the CDR3, the DNA is TGTGCCAGAAGCTTAAGACAGGGAATCCAGCCCCAGCATTTT. The chain employs TRBV5-3 and TRBJ1-5; 7 bases match TRBD1. TRBV5-3 is an open reading frame, and its role is uncertain. The CDR3 spans 14 residues. The junction had 6 bases not matched to a gene; V was cut back by 2 bases and J by 7 bases.

The J gene is TRBJ1-6, the V gene TRBV4-2; D is unresolved. Trimming stripped 0 bases from V and 0 bases from J, with 9 bases between. Per germline, CDR1 LGHNA and CDR2 YNFKEQ. The CDR3 runs to 17 residues. CDR3: CASSQESWSSYNSPLHF. The CDR3 region has the DNA TGTGCCAGCAGCCAAGAGTCTTGGAGCTCCTATAATTCACCCCTCCACTTT.

This chain uses TRBV18 with TRBJ2-2; D perhaps matches TRBD1 (5 bases). V was shortened by 4 bases and J by 4 bases, with 16 bases between the two germline ends. Germline assignment: CDR1 KGHSH and CDR2 LQKENI. The CDR3 has 16 residues. Here the CDR3 reads CASSQGTGRVTGELFF. DNA for the CDR3: TGTGCCAGCTCACAAGGAACAGGTCGAGTCACCGGGGAGCTGTTTTTT.

The chain recombines TRBV19 with TRBJ2-7, with 8 nucleotides matching TRBD2. V shed 8 bases, J shed 3 bases, and the junction held 6 bases outside the gene matches. The CDR3 spans 13 residues. The germline gives CDR1 LNHDA, CDR2 SQIVND (reference sequence). The CDR3: CASGAGAVYEQYF. DNA for the CDR3: TGTGCCAGTGGAGCGGGGGCCGTCTACGAGCAGTACTTC.

The chain combines TRBV27 with TRBJ2-1, with D possibly being TRBD1 or TRBD2 (5 bases each). V lost 7 bases, J lost 2 bases, and 12 bases lay in between. CDR3 size: 14 residues. Germline V gene sequence: CDR1 MNHEY, CDR2 SMNVEV (reference sequence). The CDR3 region is CASNSGTPYNEQFF. CDR3 bases: TGTGCCAGCAATTCGGGGACCCCCTACAATGAGCAGTTCTTC.

The rearrangement uses TRBV9 and TRBJ2-7; no definite D call. The V end was cut by 4 bases, the J end by 2 bases, with 13 bases between. This CDR3 is 14 amino acids long. Germline V CDR1 and CDR2: SGDLS, YYNGEE. CDR3 loop: CASSPGVFTYEQYF. In DNA, the CDR3 is TGTGCCAGCAGCCCAGGAGTTTTCACCTACGAGCAGTACTTC. Combining the CDR3 with reference TRBV9 and TRBJ2-7 gives the whole variable domain DSGVTQTPKHLITATGQRVTLRCSPRSGDLSVYWYQQSLDQGLQFLIQYYNGEERAKGNILERFSAQQFPDLHSELNLSSLELGDSALYFCASSPGVFTYEQYFGPGTRLTVT.

The J gene is TRBJ1-4, the V gene TRBV7-2; D not resolved. The V gene lost 3 bases and the J gene lost 8 bases, with 13 bases spanning the gap. Germline V CDR1 and CDR2: SGHTA, FQGNSA. This CDR3 region has 14 residues. As DNA, the CDR3 is TGTGCCAGCAGCTTTCTAGAAGTTGAGGAAAAACTGTTTTTT. As protein: CASSFLEVEEKLFF.

This chain connects TRBV10-3 to TRBJ2-7; maybe TRBD2 (5 bases). V was clipped by 3 bases and J by 0 bases, with 9 bases between them. From germline, CDR1 is ENHRY and CDR2 SYGVKD. The CDR3 is 14 amino acids. The DNA of the CDR3 is TGTGCCATCAGTGACCGAGGGTACTCCTACGAGCAGTACTTC. It encodes CAISDRGYSYEQYF.

Note on this clone: The junction does not match germline at one end; this may be a read error. The chain employs TRBV7-9 and TRBJ2-3; 10 bases map to TRBD1. This CDR3 has 16 amino acids. Germline CDR1 and CDR2: SEHNR and FQNEAQ (reference sequence). CDR3 bases: TGCGCCAGCAGCGACGATAGGACAGGGGGATCAGATACGCAGTATTTT. Residues: CASSDDRTGGSDTQYF.